This paragraph reports one T cell receptor (beta chain). Measured with immunoSEQ multiplex PCR; TCRdb has only the in-frame clones, and not every one. The data show 110,000 to 150,000 clones, under 90% seen once. This sample stems from a study of control samples from healthy donors and cancer patients. Germline CDR1 and CDR2: SQVTM and ANQGSEA. V lost 6 bases to trimming and J lost 4 bases, with 15 bases between them. The CDR3 covers 13 residues. Material for sequencing was blood. This clonotype originated in a man aged 25 to 45 in good health. The J gene is TRBJ1-1, the V gene TRBV29-1, with D possibly being TRBD1 (5 bases). CDR3 sequence: CSVCAREGTEAFF. The CDR3 nucleotides are TGCAGCGTGTGTGCCAGGGAGGGCACTGAAGCTTTCTTT. Together with reference TRBV29-1 and TRBJ1-1, the CDR3 gives the full variable domain: SAVISQKPSRDICQRGTSLTIQCQVDSQVTMMFWYRQQPGQSLTLIATANQGSEATYESGFVIDKFPISRPNLTFSTLTVSNMSPEDSSIYLCSVCAREGTEAFFGQGTRLTVV.